This paragraph reports one TCR beta chain. Its antigen target is currently unknown. A junction boundary mismatches the germline segment, possibly from a read error. RNA was extracted using the RNeasy kit, and about 0.5 to 1 ug of the RNA was reverse transcribed with random hexamers. The immunoSEQ multiplex PCR assay, which covers 54 Vbeta and 13 Jbeta segments, was used to amplify TCR beta CDR3 regions. PCR amplification bias was corrected using a synthetic template baseline for primer optimization and computational correction. The study's processing was this. Reads were annotated to V, D and J genes according to IMGT and were analyzed with immunoSEQ Analyzer, with only productive sequences retained. To calculate clonality, Shannon entropy was normalized by log2 of the number of productive unique sequences and then subtracted from one. Public and private clones were assessed among the 100 most prevalent clones of each patient and control. Clones were defined as Susac-specific if absent from the healthy and MS cohorts, from around 1,000 published viral clones and from other ImmuneACCESS disease sequences. The public reads were quality trimmed at Q25 with fastp and then assembled into clones with MiXCR by TCRdb, keeping productive beta chains. Merged by CDR3 protein, the rows form single entries marked with the most common genes and DNA. The V and J calls and clone size are TCRdb's, not the authors'. The sample includes 250,000 to 350,000 distinct CDR3 sequences, with just over 90% observed a single time. Jointly, the top ten make up more than 0.06% of the sample.

Peripheral blood CD8+ and CD4+ T cells from healthy donors, Susac syndrome patients and multiple sclerosis patients were profiled by high-throughput TCR beta sequencing. Treatment-naive patients with stable or active relapsing-remitting disease fulfilling revised McDonald criteria were used as multiple sclerosis controls. CD8+ TEMRA cells were enriched by FACS, while bulk CD8+ and CD4+ T cells were purified by magnetic negative isolation. Blood was collected in EDTA tubes and processed within 24 hours, with PBMCs isolated through density gradient centrifugation. PBMCs intended for TCR sequencing were cryopreserved in liquid nitrogen and thawed later in a water bath at 37 degrees C. The sorted or isolated CD4+, CD8+ and CD8+ TEMRA cells had a purity of 90% or higher. The CDR1 and CDR2 encoded by the germline V gene are SGHTA and FQGNSA. Including the terminal cysteine and phenylalanine, the CDR3 comprises 15 residues. The read is trimmed to its CDR3 DNA, 45 bases read in frame from base 1.

The sample belongs to a study of CD8 T cells in Susac syndrome (dated by TCRdb to about 2019). Concerning the study at large: Whether CD8+ T cell activation and differentiation in Susac syndrome was antigen driven was tested using repertoire sequencing. Overall results and qualifications from the work: The number of individuals in the TCR sequencing and HLA analysis was acknowledged as relatively small.

This receptor was obtained from a human donor with multiple sclerosis. The V and J genes are TRBV7-2 and TRBJ1-2, with no reliable assignment of the D segment. The source material was CD4+ T cells from PBMCs. The nucleotide sequence is given as TGTGCCAGCATCTTAGCGCCAAGAACTCTAGCAGGCTACACCTTC. The resulting protein is CASILAPRTLAGYTF.